Shown below are 21 T cell receptor beta chains from a single sample sequenced in a study of blood T cells in healthy people across ages. The use of a sample-barcoded 5' primer and a J-beta primer mix characterized a second PCR of roughly 6 to 11 cycles. One entry per CDR3 protein, called by TCRdb with MiXCR from the 5' RACE reads. The table lists over 600,000 distinct CDR3 sequences, about half of them singletons. Sequencing used blood. These receptor sequences come from an older man in good health.

The V gene is TRBV15, the J gene TRBJ2-5; perhaps TRBD1 as D (6 bases). This CDR3 spans 13 amino acids. Deletions cut 4 bases from V and 6 bases from J, with 12 bases between. Germline CDR1 is LNHNV and CDR2 is YYDKDF (reference sequence). The CDR3 DNA sequence: TGTGCCACCAGCAAGGGGGACATAAAGACCCAGTACTTC. This translates into CATSKGDIKTQYF.

Many counts were recorded for this clonotype. J is TRBJ2-1 and V is TRBV29-1; 12 nucleotides match TRBD1. This CDR3 spans 14 amino acids. From germline, CDR1 is SQVTM and CDR2 ANQGSEA. V shed 6 bases and J 9 bases; nucleotides not matched to a gene: 9. The CDR3 here is CSVTGTGGKFEQFF. The DNA for the CDR3 is TGCAGCGTCACCGGGACAGGGGGCAAGTTTGAGCAGTTCTTC.

The V call is TRBV4-2, the J call TRBJ2-5; no clear D. The J call is in doubt because the DNA end fits TRBJ2-7 better. The CDR3 is 15 amino acids. The germline V gene has CDR1 LGHNA and CDR2 YNFKEQ. The CDR3 region is CASSQAPSDSYEQYF. CDR3 nucleotide sequence: TGTGCCAGCAGCCAAGCTCCTTCTGATTCCTACGAGCAGTACTTC.

This clonotype was seen only a few times. V is TRBV6-1 and J is TRBJ2-1; D remains unclear. The CDR3 is made up of 18 amino acids. Germline CDR1 reads MNHNS; CDR2 reads SASEGT. With 5 bases removed from V and 0 bases from J, the gap between germline ends came to 20 bases. In DNA form, the CDR3 reads TGTGCCAGCAGTCAAAACTTACCTGTCCGTAGCTCCTACAATGAGCAGTTCTTC. Protein: CASSQNLPVRSSYNEQFF.

For this clonotype: Given a much more abundant clone one base away, this may be a read error. The rearrangement links TRBV10-3 to TRBJ2-1; TRBD2 matches at 9 bases. CDR1 and CDR2 from the germline V gene are ENHRY and SYGVKD. CDR3 length: 13 residues. Trimming cost V 4 bases and J 12 bases; bases outside gene matches: 7. The CDR3 nucleotides read TGTGCCATCAGTGGTCTAGCGGGAAGTGGGCAGTTCTTC. This gives the protein CAISGLAGSGQFF.

The rearrangement joins TRBV11-2 to TRBJ2-1; D is ambiguous. Per germline, CDR1 SGHAT and CDR2 FQNNGV. Trimming pared 5 bases from V and 9 bases from J, leaving 8 bases between. This CDR3 region has 11 residues. The CDR3 sequence: CASSQLGEQFF. DNA of the CDR3: TGTGCCAGCAGCCAATTGGGTGAGCAGTTCTTC.

This clonotype showed up just a few times. The rearrangement uses TRBV4-3 and TRBJ2-1, with 8 bases that match TRBD2. Per germline, CDR1 LGHNA and CDR2 YSLEER. The V gene end was trimmed by 1 base and the J gene end by 8 bases; junction bases not matched to a gene: 7. The CDR3 contains 15 residues. CDR3 loop: CASSQAYGRGDEQFF. CDR3 nucleotide sequence: TGCGCCAGCAGCCAAGCGTACGGGAGGGGCGATGAGCAGTTCTTC.

This clonotype was seen a few times. This chain uses TRBV25-1 with TRBJ2-1; 11 bases line up with TRBD2. This CDR3 region has 16 residues. Losses at the gene ends were 4 bases for V and 6 bases for J; bases not matched to a gene: 8. CDR1 is MGHDK and CDR2 is SYGVNS in the germline V gene. The CDR3 is CASSATTSGSFNEQFF. In DNA form, the CDR3 reads TGTGCCAGCAGTGCAACAACTAGCGGGAGCTTCAATGAGCAGTTCTTC.

The genes are TRBV9 and TRBJ2-3, with D perhaps TRBD1 or TRBD2 (5 bases each). Germline CDR1 SGDLS, CDR2 YYNGEE. This CDR3 is 14 amino acids long. Trimming left V 4 bases short and J 9 bases short, with 18 bases between. The CDR3 nucleotides read TGTGCCAGCAGCCCCCGAAGGGACCCCGAGACGCAGTATTTT. Amino acid sequence: CASSPRRDPETQYF.

This clonotype was recorded a few times. This chain connects TRBV6-5 to TRBJ2-3; D not certain. Per the germline V gene, CDR1 is MNHEY and CDR2 is SVGAGI. Trimming pared 0 bases from V and 5 bases from J, leaving 6 bases between. The CDR3 sequence is 13 residues long. The CDR3: CASSYSSLDTQYF. The CDR3 region has the DNA TGTGCCAGCAGTTACTCGTCTTTAGATACGCAGTATTTT.

This clonotype was seen a handful of times. This chain links TRBV4-2 with TRBJ1-2; TRBD1 is a possible D gene (5 bases). This CDR3 spans 15 amino acids. Deletions cut 3 bases from V and 0 bases from J, with 11 bases between. Per the germline V gene, CDR1 is LGHNA and CDR2 is YNFKEQ. The DNA for the CDR3 is TGTGCCAGCAGCCAGACACGGGGGACTAACTATGGCTACACCTTC. Protein product: CASSQTRGTNYGYTF.

This chain connects TRBV12-3 or TRBV12-4 to TRBJ1-5; TRBD1 matches at 7 bases. The CDR3 is made up of 14 amino acids. V gave up 6 bases and J gave up 6 bases; unmatched junction bases: 8. CDR3 bases: TGTGCCAGCAGCCTACAGGGGAGAAGTCAGCCCCAGCATTTT. Translating gives CASSLQGRSQPQHF.

The chain has TRBV5-1 and TRBJ2-4, with D perhaps TRBD2 (6 bases). The J call may be faulty, since TRBJ2-7 better matches the DNA end. Germline V gene lookup returns CDR1 SGHRS and CDR2 YFSETQ. The CDR3 contains 14 residues. The CDR3 is CASSPDGTSYEQYF. DNA of the CDR3: TGCGCCAGCAGCCCGGACGGGACTTCCTACGAGCAGTACTTC.

Comment on this clonotype: One junction end does not reproduce the germline sequence, and a read error may be involved. The chain joins TRBV4-3 to TRBJ2-3; maybe TRBD2 (5 bases). The CDR3 contains 13 residues. In germline, CDR1 is LGHNA, CDR2 YSLEER. The CDR3 DNA reads TGCGACAGCAGCCGGGGTGGGGCAGATACGCAGTATTTT. Its translation: CDSSRGGADTQYF.

The chain has TRBV27 and TRBJ2-1; D not certain. Trimming pared 5 bases from V and 5 bases from J, leaving 16 bases between. Germline CDR1 MNHEY, CDR2 SMNVEV (reference sequence). This CDR3 is built from 15 residues. CDR3: CASSPRALKDNEQFF. The CDR3 nucleotides read TGTGCCAGCAGTCCCCGGGCTCTCAAGGACAATGAGCAGTTCTTC.

This rearrangement joins TRBV12-3 or TRBV12-4 to TRBJ2-5; 7 bases fit TRBD1. The V and J ends lost 6 bases and 2 bases, in that order; junction bases with no gene match: 6. This CDR3 is built from 14 residues. CDR3 bases: TGTGCCAGCAGACGAGGGACAGCGCAAGAGACCCAGTACTTC. Its protein product is CASRRGTAQETQYF.

The table lists this clonotype with a few counts. The rearrangement joins TRBV28 to TRBJ2-4, with 12 bases identical to TRBD2. The CDR3 sequence is 21 residues long. The germline CDR1 and CDR2 sequences are MDHEN and SYDVKM. V dropped 5 bases and J dropped 4; count of bases not matched to a gene: 21. CDR3 loop: CASSLLLMTGTSGRGKNIQYF. The CDR3 coding sequence is TGTGCCAGCAGTCTCTTACTCATGACCGGGACTAGCGGGCGAGGGAAAAACATTCAGTACTTC.

The chain couples TRBV4-1 to TRBJ2-7; no firm D call. Germline values: CDR1 MGHRA, CDR2 YSYEKL. The CDR3 has 15 residues. Trimming cost V 2 bases and J 4 bases, with 15 bases left between them. In DNA form, the CDR3 reads TGCGCCAGCAGCCAACTCACCGAACTGGATTACGAGCAGTACTTC. Translated: CASSQLTELDYEQYF.

The chain recombines TRBV29-1 with TRBJ1-5, with 11 nucleotides matching TRBD1. The CDR3 runs 15 residues. Germline V gene lookup returns CDR1 SQVTM and CDR2 ANQGSEA. The junction had 10 bases not matched to a gene; V was cut back by 5 bases and J by 7 bases. The CDR3 nucleotides read TGCAGCGTTTCCGTGGGACAGGGGGATGGACAGCCCCAGCATTTT. It specifies CSVSVGQGDGQPQHF. The full variable domain, rest sourced from reference TRBV29-1 and TRBJ1-5, is SAVISQKPSRDICQRGTSLTIQCQVDSQVTMMFWYRQQPGQSLTLIATANQGSEATYESGFVIDKFPISRPNLTFSTLTVSNMSPEDSSIYLCSVSVGQGDGQPQHFGDGTRLSIL.

This clonotype appeared many times. J is TRBJ2-7 and V is TRBV7-2, with 11 nucleotides matching TRBD2. The CDR3 consists of 16 residues. J gave up 4 bases and V 1 base, and 6 bases lay outside the gene matches. The germline CDR1 and CDR2 sequences are SGHTA and FQGNSA. CDR3 in DNA: TGTGCCAGCAGCTTAGACTTTACTAGCGGGAGTTACGAGCAGTACTTC. Its translation is CASSLDFTSGSYEQYF.

This clonotype was counted a few times. The genes are TRBV7-3 and TRBJ2-7, with D perhaps matching TRBD1 (5 bases). V dropped 2 bases and J dropped 4 bases, with 12 bases sitting between them. CDR3 length: 14 residues. Germline assignment: CDR1 SGHTA and CDR2 FQGTGA. CDR3 residues: CASSLAREGYEQYF. For the CDR3, the DNA is TGTGCCAGCAGCTTAGCCAGGGAAGGGTACGAGCAGTACTTC.